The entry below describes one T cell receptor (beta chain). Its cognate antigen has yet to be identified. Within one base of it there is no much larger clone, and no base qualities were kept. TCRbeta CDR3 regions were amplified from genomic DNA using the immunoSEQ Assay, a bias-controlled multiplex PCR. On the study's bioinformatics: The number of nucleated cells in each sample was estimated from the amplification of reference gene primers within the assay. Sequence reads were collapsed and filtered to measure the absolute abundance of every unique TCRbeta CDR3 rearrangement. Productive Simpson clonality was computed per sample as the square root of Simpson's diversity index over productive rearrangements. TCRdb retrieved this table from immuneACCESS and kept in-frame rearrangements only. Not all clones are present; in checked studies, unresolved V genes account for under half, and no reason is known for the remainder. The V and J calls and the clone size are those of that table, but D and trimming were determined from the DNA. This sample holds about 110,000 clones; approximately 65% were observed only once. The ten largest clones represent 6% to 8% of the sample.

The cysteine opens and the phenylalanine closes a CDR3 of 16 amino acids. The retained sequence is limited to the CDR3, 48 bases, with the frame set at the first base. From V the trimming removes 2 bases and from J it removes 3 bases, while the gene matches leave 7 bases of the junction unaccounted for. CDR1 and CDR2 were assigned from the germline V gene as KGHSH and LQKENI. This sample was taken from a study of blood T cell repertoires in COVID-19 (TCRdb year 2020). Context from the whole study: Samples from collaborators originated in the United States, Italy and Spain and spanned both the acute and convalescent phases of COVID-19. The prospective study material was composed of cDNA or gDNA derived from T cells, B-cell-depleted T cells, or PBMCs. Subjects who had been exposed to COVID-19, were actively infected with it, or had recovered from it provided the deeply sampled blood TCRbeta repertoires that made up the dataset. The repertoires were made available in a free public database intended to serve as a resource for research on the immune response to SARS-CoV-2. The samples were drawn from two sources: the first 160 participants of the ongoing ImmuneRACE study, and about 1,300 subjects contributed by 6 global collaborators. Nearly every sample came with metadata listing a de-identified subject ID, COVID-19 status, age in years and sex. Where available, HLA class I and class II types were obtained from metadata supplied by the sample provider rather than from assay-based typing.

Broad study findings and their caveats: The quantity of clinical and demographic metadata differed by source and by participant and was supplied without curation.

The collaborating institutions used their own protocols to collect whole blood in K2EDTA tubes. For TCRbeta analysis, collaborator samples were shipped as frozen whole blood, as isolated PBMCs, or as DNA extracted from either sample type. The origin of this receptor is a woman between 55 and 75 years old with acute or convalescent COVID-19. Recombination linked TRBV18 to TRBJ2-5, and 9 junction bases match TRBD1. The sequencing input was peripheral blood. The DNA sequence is TGTGCCAGCTCACCATCATCCGGACAGGGGAAAGAGACCCAGTACTTC. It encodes CASSPSSGQGKETQYF.